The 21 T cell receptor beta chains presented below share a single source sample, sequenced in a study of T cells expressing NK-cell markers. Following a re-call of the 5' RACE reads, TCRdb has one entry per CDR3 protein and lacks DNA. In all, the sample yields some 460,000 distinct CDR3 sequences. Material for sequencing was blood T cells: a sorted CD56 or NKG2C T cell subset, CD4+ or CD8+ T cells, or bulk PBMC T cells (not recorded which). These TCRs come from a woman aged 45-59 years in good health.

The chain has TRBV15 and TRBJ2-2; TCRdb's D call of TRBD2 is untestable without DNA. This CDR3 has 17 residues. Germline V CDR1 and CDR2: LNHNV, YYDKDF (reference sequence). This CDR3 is CATSRDLVAGGNGELFF.

The CDR3 loop is CSASGGGMEQFF. The chain uses TRBV20-1 and TRBJ2-1; the TCRdb call, TRBD2, lacks DNA for checking. The length of the CDR3 is 12 residues. Germline V gives CDR1 DFQATT, CDR2 SNEGSKA (reference sequence).

CDR3 sequence: CASSQDSSSLPQHF. V gene TRBV3-1 combines with J gene TRBJ1-5. The germline CDR1 and CDR2 sequences are LGHDT and YNNKEL (reference sequence). CDR3 size: 14 residues.

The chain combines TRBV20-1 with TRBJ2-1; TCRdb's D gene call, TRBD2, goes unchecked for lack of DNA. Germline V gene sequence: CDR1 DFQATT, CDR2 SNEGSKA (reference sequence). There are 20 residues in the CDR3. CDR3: CSARDVAPGTSGRAYNEQFF.

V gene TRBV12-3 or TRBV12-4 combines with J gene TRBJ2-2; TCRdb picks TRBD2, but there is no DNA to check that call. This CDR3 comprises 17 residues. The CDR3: CASTGTSGMVATGELFF.

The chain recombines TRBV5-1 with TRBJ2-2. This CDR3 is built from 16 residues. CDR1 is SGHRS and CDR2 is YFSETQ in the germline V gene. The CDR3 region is CASSSYGTYNTGELFF.

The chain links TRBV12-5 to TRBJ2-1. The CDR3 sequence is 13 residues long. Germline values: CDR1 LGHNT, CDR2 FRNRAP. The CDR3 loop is CASGLGAYNEQFF.

The chain's CDR3 is CASSYGLNTEAFF. V and J are TRBV27 and TRBJ1-1. The CDR3 covers 13 residues. Germline CDR1 reads MNHEY; CDR2 reads SMNVEV (reference sequence).

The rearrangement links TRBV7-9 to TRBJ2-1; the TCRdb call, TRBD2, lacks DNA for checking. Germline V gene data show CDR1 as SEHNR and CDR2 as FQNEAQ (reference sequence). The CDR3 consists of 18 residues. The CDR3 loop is CASSLALSRLGSPNEQFF.

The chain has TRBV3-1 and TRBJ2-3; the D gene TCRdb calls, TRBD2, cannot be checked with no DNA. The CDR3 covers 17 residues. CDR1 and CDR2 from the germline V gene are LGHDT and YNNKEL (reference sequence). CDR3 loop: CASSQASGGGGTDTQYF.

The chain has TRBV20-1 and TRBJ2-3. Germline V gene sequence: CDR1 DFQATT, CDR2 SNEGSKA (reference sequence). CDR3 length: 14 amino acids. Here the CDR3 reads CSARSHSSTDTQYF.

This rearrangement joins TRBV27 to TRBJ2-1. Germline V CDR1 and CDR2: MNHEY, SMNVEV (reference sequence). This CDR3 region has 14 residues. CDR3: CASSISTHSAGQFF.

The CDR3 loop reads CASSKRAGNTIYF. The chain is built from TRBV25-1 and TRBJ1-3. CDR1 is MGHDK and CDR2 is SYGVNS in the germline V gene. The CDR3 length is 13 residues.

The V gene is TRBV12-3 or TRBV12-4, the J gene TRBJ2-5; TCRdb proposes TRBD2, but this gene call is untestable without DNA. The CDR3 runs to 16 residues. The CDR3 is CASSLVGRGFGETQYF.

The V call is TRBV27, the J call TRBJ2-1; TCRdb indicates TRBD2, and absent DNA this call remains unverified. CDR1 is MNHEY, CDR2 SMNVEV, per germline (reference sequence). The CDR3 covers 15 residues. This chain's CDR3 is CASSLHPAGANEQFF.

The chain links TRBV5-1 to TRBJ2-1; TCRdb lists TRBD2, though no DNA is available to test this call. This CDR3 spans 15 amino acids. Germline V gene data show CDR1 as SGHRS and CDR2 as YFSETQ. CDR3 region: CASSSLAGGRGEQFF. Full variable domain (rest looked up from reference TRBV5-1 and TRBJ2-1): KAGVTQTPRYLIKTRGQQVTLSCSPISGHRSVSWYQQTPGQGLQFLFEYFSETQRNKGNFPGRFSGRQFSNSRSEMNVSTLELGDSALYLCASSSLAGGRGEQFFGPGTRLTVL.

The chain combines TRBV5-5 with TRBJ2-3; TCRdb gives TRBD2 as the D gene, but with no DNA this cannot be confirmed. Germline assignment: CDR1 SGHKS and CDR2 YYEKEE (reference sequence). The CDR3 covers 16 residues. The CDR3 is CASSLELAVRTDTQYF.

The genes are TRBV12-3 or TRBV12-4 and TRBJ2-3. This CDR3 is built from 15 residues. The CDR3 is CASSPVGLGTDTQYF.

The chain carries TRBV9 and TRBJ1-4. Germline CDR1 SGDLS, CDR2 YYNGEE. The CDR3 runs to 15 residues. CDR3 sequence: CASSVMAGGNEKLFF.

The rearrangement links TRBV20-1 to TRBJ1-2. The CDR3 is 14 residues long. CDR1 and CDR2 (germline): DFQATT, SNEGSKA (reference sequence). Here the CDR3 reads CSAPPPTDYYGYTF.

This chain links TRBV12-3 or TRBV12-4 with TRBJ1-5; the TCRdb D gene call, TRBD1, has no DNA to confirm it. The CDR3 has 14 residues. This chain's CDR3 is CASSRTGGYQPQHF.